This T cell receptor beta chain was profiled in a study of cytomegalovirus exposure and HLA in healthy donors (dated by TCRdb to 2015 to 2018). About the study as a whole: In an earlier analysis of roughly 500 of the donors, about 260 Gb of sequence data and 100 million or so unique TCR beta sequences from 150 million to 200 million T cells were reported. In addition to the first cohort of approximately 650 subjects, a separate validation cohort of under 150 different subjects was used. A later genetic analysis took genome-wide SNP genotypes for 398 of the 666 donors and used that subset as a discovery cohort. Rather than drawing on any new phenotypic data, the later analysis identified candidate immune exposures from TCR beta sequences and the way those sequences occurred across donors. Four or five DR-DQ haplotypes were treated as single units for association and clustering because of strong linkage in the cohort. An early release covering 550 to 650 HLA-typed donors comprised approximately 300 gigabases of sequencing data and tens of millions of unique TCR sequences. The genetic ancestry cluster associated with self-reported Caucasian donors included approximately 85% of the 300 to 400 genotyped donors. Every repertoire in the discovery cohort had been generated on one and the same sequencing platform. To predict cytomegalovirus infection status, the study combined high-throughput TCR immunosequencing, statistical association of individual TCRs with disease status, and machine learning. The number of typed donors differed by locus: about 620-640 for A, B, C, DRB1 and DQB1; some 540 for DQA1; roughly 600 for DPA1; and about 470 for DPB1. To study patterns of TCR occurrence, a later analysis re-analyzed previously published TCR beta repertoires from around 700 donors and added high-resolution HLA genotyping. The aim of the study was to test whether cataloging public T cell receptors could identify signatures of past pathogen exposure. Class I and class II HLA loci were covered by the typing at four-digit resolution. Across about 370 genotyped donors of the cohort, an average of roughly 230,000 unique TCR beta nucleotide sequences per donor were sequenced, and roughly 18% of those sequences were non-productive. In an earlier analysis of 550 to 700 of the donors, high-throughput TCR beta sequencing was used to judge whether each TCR beta V gene segment behaved as functional or pseudogenic. The T cell repertoires of roughly 660 subjects were profiled by immunosequencing and related to cytomegalovirus serostatus. Donor age, sex, ethnicity and CMV serostatus were compiled together with the repertoire data.

Receptor amplification or capture employed the immunoSEQ multiplex PCR assay. A mixture of 60 forward primers for TCR Vbeta segments and 13 reverse primers for TCR Jbeta segments was used in the multiplex PCR. A multiplex PCR assay on genomic DNA amplified the CDR3 region of rearranged TCR beta genes. Amplified TCR beta libraries were sequenced as 87-base-pair reads on the Illumina HiSeq System. The published analysis was carried out like this. Across the 500 to 850 repertoires, a later analysis counted around 80 million unique TCR beta chains, roughly 11 million of which were shared by at least two donors. To remove PCR and sequencing errors, raw reads were error-corrected and collapsed into unique sequences using a nearest-neighbor algorithm that merged closely related sequences. To assign V, D and J gene segments, CDR3 sequences were aligned to IMGT reference sequences. For a sequence to be retained, a match of at least six nucleotides to both a V gene segment and a J gene segment was required. A rearrangement counted as productive if the CDR3 had no stop codons and remained in frame with V and J, and every other rearrangement counted as non-productive. CDR3 was defined by IMGT convention, running from the second conserved V-encoded cysteine to the conserved J-encoded phenylalanine. Sequences without an unambiguous match to a single V gene segment were excluded from the earlier analysis of approximately 560 of the donors. In an earlier analysis of approximately 500 of the donors, a V segment was called functional when productive rearrangements were above 56.7%, and segregating when the standard deviation between donors exceeded 5%. A statistical classification framework was built to diagnose cytomegalovirus status from the catalog of TCR beta chain sequences. In a later analysis, V and J genes were assigned by comparing TCR nucleotide sequences against IMGT/GENE-DB human TR gene sequences. Using the TCRdist pipeline, a later analysis assigned CDR3 sequences along with most-parsimonious VDJ recombination scenarios. A later analysis defined each TCR beta chain by its CDR3 amino acid sequence plus V-gene family, and excluded reads lacking a unique V-gene family. To address suspected cross-contamination and a sequencing artifact, a later analysis removed some 620 highly shared, low-generation-probability nucleotide sequences. In a later analysis, a clonal expansion index was calculated for each public chain from normalized within-repertoire ranks of inferred template counts. Generation probabilities in a later analysis came from a VDJ recombination model fitted to out-of-frame rearrangements, and those results were checked against IGoR. In a later analysis, hypergeometric tests were used to score TCR-TCR, TCR-HLA and TCR-CMV co-occurrence, with a repertoire-size bias correction applied to TCR pairs. To estimate false discovery rates, a later analysis permuted the HLA or CMV assignments 20 times. In a later analysis, co-occurring TCRs were grouped with DBSCAN, and TCRdist sequence similarity was added when clustering was performed within HLA-allele-positive subsets. For co-occurrence clustering, repertoires with fewer than 30,000 or more than 120,000 public chains were excluded, along with a handful of repertoires with anomalous nucleotide sharing. Drawn from immuneACCESS, this table holds only the in-frame rearrangements with V and J called that TCRdb kept. Clones are partly lost; checked studies trace under half to an unresolved V gene and leave the rest unexplained. V and J calls and clone size are as listed in that table; D and trimming were resolved from the DNA. The sample table records more than 95,000 clones; 83% of these occur just once. Approximately 6.1% of the sample comes from the top ten.

The full study reports these points: A later analysis reported that several top co-occurrence clusters appeared linked to parvovirus B19, influenza, CMV and Epstein-Barr virus. In a later analysis, HLA-associated TCR beta chains were found to be more clonally expanded and to have lower generation probabilities than equally common non-associated chains. In a later analysis, some 17,000 TCR beta sequences were associated with specific HLA alleles at a false discovery rate of 0.05. Because HLA typing was unavailable for some donors at each locus, only the typed subset was used in association tests. A further reported finding was that TCR beta sequences accurately predicted the HLA-A and HLA-B alleles for most subjects in the first cohort. Because counts were too low, 15 to 20 rarely observed V segments, including chromosome 9 orphons, were excluded from the earlier analysis of roughly 580 of the donors. An earlier analysis of some 560 of the donors showed that most TCR beta V segments appeared in productive rearrangements either about 90% or about 30% of the time, which broadly matched IMGT annotations. Compared with the roughly 600-donor mean, donors in an Asian-associated ancestry cluster had fewer N-insertions in productive TCRs, according to a later genetic analysis. Assigning TCR associations to individual alleles was difficult when HLA alleles, especially DR and DQ, strongly co-occurred. In this cohort, only TCR beta chains were sequenced, and detectable features were limited by the absence of alpha or paired-chain data. In a later genetic analysis, a missense DCLRE1C variant was associated with V-gene and J-gene trimming of TCR beta chains, and the association was replicated in an independent cohort. Three of the identified cytomegalovirus-associated TCR beta chains were confirmed in vitro to be specific for cytomegalovirus antigens. The sequencing pipeline was judged likely to have produced a cluster of highly shared sequence variants as a technical artifact. In a later analysis, most CMV-associated TCR beta chains were found to appear HLA-restricted, with HLA associations seemingly driven largely by CMV exposure. Most TCR sequences were observed very rarely across donors, whereas some public TCRs were present in many individuals. Linkage disequilibrium might explain the correlated functional status among segregating V segments, but an unknown experimental factor could not be ruled out. A total of fewer than 200 TCR beta chains were listed by the study as associated with cytomegalovirus. Presence/absence analyses assumed roughly uniform sequencing depth across donors, an assumption that may not hold. According to the authors, the approach could potentially be generalized to other disease states and immunological phenotypes. The classifier was reported to diagnose cytomegalovirus status with high specificity and sensitivity in both the original cohort and the validation cohort. Some IMGT-functional V segments, including TRBV6-2 and TRBV6-3, could not be told apart with the 87-base-pair reads, so those segments were excluded. A later analysis found that TCR association rates varied across HLA loci, with DRB1 alleles showing the most associated TCRs and HLA-C alleles the fewest. The only immune exposure information available for the cohort was CMV serostatus.

The cohort comprised 670 or so healthy bone marrow donors. At the time of sampling, every cohort member was nominally healthy, though immune exposures that went unrecorded were likely present. The donor tested CMV seronegative and was one of the 352 seronegative cohort members. Each donor provided a peripheral blood sample, and peripheral blood mononuclear cells were used for TCR beta sequencing. The Qiagen DNeasy Blood Extraction Kit was used to extract genomic DNA from the blood cell samples. The CDR3 spans 15 residues, from the cysteine through the phenylalanine. Only CDR3 DNA remains: 45 bases, in frame from the first base. In the germline V gene, CDR1 corresponds to SNHLY and CDR2 to FYNNEI. V and J are trimmed by 6 bases and 5 bases, and the gene matches miss 10 bases of the junction. Concerning this clone: No cognate antigen has been identified for it. No qualities accompany the bases; no much larger clone lies one base away.

Specimen: PBMCs. The V and J segments used are TRBV2 and TRBJ2-3, and TRBD1 matches 8 of the central bases. The origin of this receptor is a man aged 18 to 30 in good health and CMV-seronegative. The sequence in DNA is TGTGCCAGCAGAGTTCCAGGGGGCTCGGTAGATACGCAGTATTTT. This codes for CASRVPGGSVDTQYF. The CDR3, completed at both ends by the reference TRBV2 and TRBJ2-3 genes, gives the full variable domain EPEVTQTPSHQVTQMGQEVILRCVPISNHLYFYWYRQILGQKVEFLVSFYNNEISEKSEIFDDQFSVERPDGSNFTLKIRSTKLEDSAMYFCASRVPGGSVDTQYFGPGTRLTVL.